The 17 T cell receptor beta chains listed next were all sequenced from one sample in a study of metastatic and nonmetastatic thyroid tumors. TCRdb reprocessed the PCR reads using MiXCR. The table lists about 34,000 clones, 35% of them singletons. No treatment had been given to any patient before thyroid surgery. The sequenced sample consisted of tumor tissue. Receptors were obtained from a female donor with papillary thyroid cancer or a benign thyroid nodule (not recorded which). Some clones in this sample may be carry-over from other donors' samples.

This clone has only a few counts. The chain links TRBV4-1 to TRBJ1-1; D is unclear. Trimming shortened V by 2 bases and J by 4 bases, and 8 bases separated the two germline ends. The CDR3 has 13 residues. Germline CDR1 and CDR2: MGHRA and YSYEKL. CDR3 protein: CASSQREITEAFF. CDR3 in DNA: TGCGCCAGCAGCCAACGGGAGATCACTGAAGCTTTCTTT.

This rearrangement joins TRBV18 to TRBJ2-2; D not certain. The germline CDR1 and CDR2 sequences are KGHSH and LQKENI. Trimming removed 3 bases from V and 10 bases from J, with 9 bases in between. The CDR3 covers 12 residues. The CDR3 region is CASSPSAPELFF. In DNA form, the CDR3 reads TGTGCCAGCTCACCGTCGGCCCCGGAGCTGTTTTTT.

This clone qualifies as medium-sized (0.01 to 0.1%). The chain is built from TRBV6-2 or TRBV6-3 and TRBJ1-5, with 9 bases that match TRBD1. J lost 4 bases, V lost 5 bases, and 0 bases had no gene match. Germline loops: CDR1 MNHEY, CDR2 SVGEGT. The CDR3 has 13 residues. The CDR3 spells CASSGTGNQPQHF. DNA for the CDR3: TGTGCCAGCAGTGGGACAGGGAATCAGCCCCAGCATTTT.

The chain employs TRBV11-1 and TRBJ2-2; 16 nucleotides agree with TRBD2. Per the germline V gene, CDR1 is SGHAT and CDR2 is FQDESV (reference sequence). V shed 4 bases, J shed 8 bases, and the junction held 10 bases outside the gene matches. This CDR3 has 18 amino acids. The CDR3 sequence: CASSSGLAGGPEPGELFF. CDR3 bases: TGTGCCAGCAGCTCGGGACTAGCGGGGGGGCCGGAGCCAGGGGAGCTGTTTTTT.

This chain connects TRBV25-1 to TRBJ2-1; 8 nucleotides line up with TRBD1. CDR1 and CDR2 from the germline V gene are MGHDK and SYGVNS. The CDR3 extends over 14 amino acids. V lost 4 bases and J lost 10; bases outside the gene matches: 9. The CDR3 region is CASSGWTGSGEQFF. CDR3 DNA: TGTGCCAGCAGTGGCTGGACAGGGTCGGGCGAGCAGTTCTTC. The full variable domain, in which reference TRBV25-1 and TRBJ2-1 provide the parts outside the CDR3, is EADIYQTPRYLVIGTGKKITLECSQTMGHDKMYWYQQDPGMELHLIHYSYGVNSTEKGDLSSESTVSRIRTEHFPLTLESARPSHTSQYLCASSGWTGSGEQFFGPGTRLTVL.

This chain connects TRBV5-6 to TRBJ2-7; 7 bases match TRBD1. J lost 3 bases, V lost 3 bases, and 6 bases had no gene match. The length of the CDR3 is 14 residues. Germline V CDR1 and CDR2: SGHDT, YYEEEE. Written as DNA, the CDR3 is TGTGCCAGCAGCTCGACAGGGAACGACTACGAGCAGTACTTC. Encoded protein: CASSSTGNDYEQYF. Full variable domain (remainder filled in from reference TRBV5-6 and TRBJ2-7): DAGVTQSPTHLIKTRGQQVTLRCSPKSGHDTVSWYQQALGQGPQFIFQYYEEEERQRGNFPDRFSGHQFPNYSSELNVNALLLGDSALYLCASSSTGNDYEQYFGPGTRLTVT.

For the CDR3, the DNA is TGTGCCAGCAGTTTTAGCGGATCCCACAATGAGCAGTTCTTC. This codes for CASSFSGSHNEQFF. The V gene is TRBV27, the J gene TRBJ2-1, with D maybe TRBD2 (6 bases). CDR3 length: 14 amino acids. Per germline, CDR1 MNHEY and CDR2 SMNVEV (reference sequence). V was pared by 3 bases and J by 5 bases, with 11 bases between.

The chain employs TRBV28 and TRBJ1-1; D gene ambiguous. The V and J ends lost 3 bases and 3 bases respectively, with 5 bases between them. Germline loops: CDR1 MDHEN, CDR2 SYDVKM. The CDR3 runs 12 residues. The CDR3 sequence: CASSLTHTEAFF. Here the CDR3 DNA reads TGTGCCAGCAGTTTGACCCACACTGAAGCTTTCTTT.

This clone showed up just a few times. At one of its ends the junction is not consistent with the germline gene, which may arise from a read error. The J gene is TRBJ2-1, the V gene TRBV28; 8 bases map to TRBD1. CDR3 size: 16 residues. Germline-derived CDR1 and CDR2 are MDHEN and SYDVKM. CDR3 in DNA: TGTGCCAGCAGTCCCAGGGGGCTCTTACTTTACAATGAGCATTTCTTC. As protein: CASSPRGLLLYNEHFF. Looking up the rest from reference TRBV28 and TRBJ2-1 gives the full variable domain: DVKVTQSSRYLVKRTGEKVFLECVQDMDHENMFWYRQDPGLGLRLIYFSYDVKMKEKGDIPEGYSVSREKKERFSLILESASTNQTSMYLCASSPRGLLLYNEHFFGPGTRLTVL.

The CDR3 sequence: CASSLAGSENTEAFF. CDR3 sequence (DNA): TGTGCCAGCAGCTTGGCCGGTTCCGAGAACACTGAAGCTTTCTTT. The chain combines TRBV9 with TRBJ1-1, with D unresolved. This CDR3 region has 15 residues. Germline-derived CDR1 and CDR2 are SGDLS and YYNGEE. V lost 4 bases, J lost 1 base, and 14 bases lay in between.

V gene TRBV19 combines with J gene TRBJ2-1, with D hard to call. Germline V lookup: CDR1 LNHDA, CDR2 SQIVND (reference sequence). The CDR3 is made up of 13 amino acids. V lost 1 base, J lost 4 bases, and 5 bases lay in between. CDR3 amino acids: CASSIVVYNEQFF. The CDR3 DNA follows: TGTGCCAGTAGTATAGTTGTATACAATGAGCAGTTCTTC.

The chain combines TRBV2 with TRBJ2-7, with 8 bases that match TRBD1. The CDR3 has 15 amino acids. V shed 1 base, J shed 7 bases, and the junction held 9 bases outside the gene matches. The V gene's germline CDR1 is SNHLY and CDR2 FYNNEI. DNA of the CDR3: TGTGCCAGCAGTGAAGGCCTGGGACAGGCGAAAGAGCAGTACTTC. It translates to CASSEGLGQAKEQYF.

The J gene is TRBJ2-1, the V gene TRBV20-1, with TRBD1 matching 8 bases. The ends lost 6 bases at V and 8 bases at J; junction bases unmatched: 9. Germline V gene lookup returns CDR1 DFQATT and CDR2 SNEGSKA (reference sequence). This CDR3 region has 13 residues. CDR3 loop: CSAWTGTGDEQFF. The CDR3 DNA reads as TGCAGTGCCTGGACAGGGACGGGCGATGAGCAGTTCTTC.

The rearrangement uses TRBV6-1 and TRBJ2-4; D possibly corresponds to TRBD1 (6 bases). The CDR3 is 15 residues long. Trimming cost V 2 bases and J 1 base, with 9 bases left between them. From germline, CDR1 is MNHNS and CDR2 SASEGT. The CDR3: CASSEQGTAKNIQYF. CDR3 bases: TGTGCCAGCAGTGAACAGGGGACGGCCAAAAACATTCAGTACTTC.

This clone turned up a few times. The chain recombines TRBV7-2 with TRBJ2-5, with D unresolved. V was pared by 2 bases and J by 5 bases, with 6 bases between. The V gene's germline CDR1 is SGHTA and CDR2 FQGNSA. This CDR3 spans 12 amino acids. CDR3 sequence: CASSLSRETQYF. CDR3 nucleotides: TGTGCCAGCAGCTTATCACGGGAGACCCAGTACTTC.

The V and J genes are TRBV4-1 and TRBJ2-5; D assignment may be TRBD1 or TRBD2 (5 bases each). Germline CDR1 reads MGHRA; CDR2 reads YSYEKL. The CDR3 totals 17 residues. Trimming stripped 1 base from V and 5 bases from J, with 20 bases between. CDR3 protein: CASSQGGSGGLGETQYF. The CDR3 region has the DNA TGCGCCAGCAGCCAAGGGGGGAGCGGAGGTCTTGGGGAGACCCAGTACTTC.

This clone was counted between two and nine times. This chain links TRBV7-2 with TRBJ2-7, with D unclear. Germline V gives CDR1 SGHTA, CDR2 FQGNSA. V lost 4 bases and J 3 bases, leaving 4 bases between the germline ends. The CDR3 is 11 amino acids. CDR3 protein: CASSSHYEQYF. In DNA, the CDR3 is TGTGCCAGCAGCTCCCACTACGAGCAGTACTTC.